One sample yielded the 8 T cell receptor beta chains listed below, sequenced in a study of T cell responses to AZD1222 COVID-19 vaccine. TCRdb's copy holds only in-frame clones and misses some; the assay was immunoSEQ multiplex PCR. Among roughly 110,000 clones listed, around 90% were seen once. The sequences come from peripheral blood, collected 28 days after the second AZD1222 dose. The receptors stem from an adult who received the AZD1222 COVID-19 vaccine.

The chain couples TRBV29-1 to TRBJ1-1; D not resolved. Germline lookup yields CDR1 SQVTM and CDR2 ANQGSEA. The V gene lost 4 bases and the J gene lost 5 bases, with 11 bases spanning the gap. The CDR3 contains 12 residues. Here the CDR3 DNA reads TGCAGCGTTGTCAAATCCGGGACTGAAGCTTTCTTT. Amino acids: CSVVKSGTEAFF.

CDR3 nucleotide sequence: TGTGCCAGCAGCGAACCCTGGGTATACGAGCAGTACTTC. Translated: CASSEPWVYEQYF. This chain connects TRBV2 to TRBJ2-7; D unclear. Between the trimmed V and J ends, which lost 6 bases and 4 bases, there was a span of 13 bases. Germline CDR1 is SNHLY and CDR2 is FYNNEI. The CDR3 has 13 amino acids.

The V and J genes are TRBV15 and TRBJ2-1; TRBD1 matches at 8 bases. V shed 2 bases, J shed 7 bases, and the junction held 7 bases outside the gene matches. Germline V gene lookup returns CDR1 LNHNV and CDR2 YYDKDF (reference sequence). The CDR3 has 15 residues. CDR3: CATSRSVDRVNEQFF. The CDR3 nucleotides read TGTGCCACCAGCAGATCCGTGGACAGGGTAAATGAGCAGTTCTTC. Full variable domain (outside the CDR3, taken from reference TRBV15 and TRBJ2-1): DAMVIQNPRYQVTQFGKPVTLSCSQTLNHNVMYWYQQKSSQAPKLLFHYYDKDFNNEADTPDNFQSRRPNTSFCFLDIRSPGLGDTAMYLCATSRSVDRVNEQFFGPGTRLTVL.

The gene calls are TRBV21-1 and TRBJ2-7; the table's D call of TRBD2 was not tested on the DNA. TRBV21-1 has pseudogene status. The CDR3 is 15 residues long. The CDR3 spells CASSSLAGGPREQYF. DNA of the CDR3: TGTGCCAGCAGCTCCTTAGCGGGGGGGCCTCGAGAGCAGTACTTC.

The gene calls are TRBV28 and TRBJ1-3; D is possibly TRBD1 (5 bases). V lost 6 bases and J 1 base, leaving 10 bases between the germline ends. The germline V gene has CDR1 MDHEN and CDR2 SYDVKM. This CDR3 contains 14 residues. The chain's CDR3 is CASRGRGSGNTIYF. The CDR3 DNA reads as TGTGCCAGCAGGGGGCGGGGATCTGGAAACACCATATATTTT.

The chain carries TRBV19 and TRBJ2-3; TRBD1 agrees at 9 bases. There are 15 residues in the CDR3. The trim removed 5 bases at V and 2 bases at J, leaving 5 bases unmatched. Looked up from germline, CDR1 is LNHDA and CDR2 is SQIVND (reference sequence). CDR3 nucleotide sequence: TGTGCCAGTAGTTCGGGACAGGGCCACACAGATACGCAGTATTTT. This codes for CASSSGQGHTDTQYF.

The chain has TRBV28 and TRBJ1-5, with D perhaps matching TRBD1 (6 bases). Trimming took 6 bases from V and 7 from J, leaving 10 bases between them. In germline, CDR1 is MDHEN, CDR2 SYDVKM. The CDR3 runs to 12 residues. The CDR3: CASSQGRQPQHF. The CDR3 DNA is TGTGCCAGCAGCCAGGGGAGGCAGCCCCAGCATTTT.

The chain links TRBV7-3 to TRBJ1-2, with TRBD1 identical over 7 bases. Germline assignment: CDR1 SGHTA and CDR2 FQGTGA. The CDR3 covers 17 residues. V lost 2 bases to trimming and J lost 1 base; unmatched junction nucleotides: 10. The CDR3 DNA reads TGTGCCAGCAGCTTAGCCGGGCCAGGGGGGGATAACTATGGCTACACCTTC. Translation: CASSLAGPGGDNYGYTF.